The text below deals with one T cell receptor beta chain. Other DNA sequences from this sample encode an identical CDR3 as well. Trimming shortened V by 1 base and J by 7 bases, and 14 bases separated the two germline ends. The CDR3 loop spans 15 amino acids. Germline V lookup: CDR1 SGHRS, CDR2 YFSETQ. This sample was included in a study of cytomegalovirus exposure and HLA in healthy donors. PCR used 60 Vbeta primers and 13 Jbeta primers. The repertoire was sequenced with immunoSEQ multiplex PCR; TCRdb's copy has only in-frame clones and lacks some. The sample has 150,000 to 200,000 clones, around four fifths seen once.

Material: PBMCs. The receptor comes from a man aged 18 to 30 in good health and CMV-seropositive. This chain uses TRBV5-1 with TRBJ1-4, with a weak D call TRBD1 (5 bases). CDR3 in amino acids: CASSLSWQGSEKLFF. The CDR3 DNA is TGCGCCAGCAGCTTGTCGTGGCAGGGAAGTGAAAAACTGTTTTTT. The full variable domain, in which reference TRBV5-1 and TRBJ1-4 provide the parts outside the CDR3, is KAGVTQTPRYLIKTRGQQVTLSCSPISGHRSVSWYQQTPGQGLQFLFEYFSETQRNKGNFPGRFSGRQFSNSRSEMNVSTLELGDSALYLCASSLSWQGSEKLFFGSGTQLSVL.